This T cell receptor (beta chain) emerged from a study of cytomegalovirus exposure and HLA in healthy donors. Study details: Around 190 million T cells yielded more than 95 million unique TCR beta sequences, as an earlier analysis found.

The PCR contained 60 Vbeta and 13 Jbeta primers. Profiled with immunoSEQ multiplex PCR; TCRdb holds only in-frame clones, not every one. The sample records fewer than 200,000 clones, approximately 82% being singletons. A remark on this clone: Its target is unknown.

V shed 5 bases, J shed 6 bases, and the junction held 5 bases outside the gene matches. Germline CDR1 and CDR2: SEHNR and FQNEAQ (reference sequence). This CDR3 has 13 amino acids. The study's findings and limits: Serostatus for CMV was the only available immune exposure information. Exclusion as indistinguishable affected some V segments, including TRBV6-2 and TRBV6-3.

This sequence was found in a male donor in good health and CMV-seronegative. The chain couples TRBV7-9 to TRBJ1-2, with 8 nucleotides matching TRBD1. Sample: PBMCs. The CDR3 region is CASSLDRADGYTF. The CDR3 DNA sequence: TGTGCCAGCAGCCTGGACAGGGCGGATGGCTACACCTTC.